This paragraph reports one T cell receptor beta chain. Its antigen is still unknown. The sample originates from a study of shared clonotypes between healthy human individuals. Findings of the study overall: Collection of samples was limited to blood; tissue repertoires likely differ.

This CDR3 comprises 15 residues. Germline V gene lookup returns CDR1 LGHNA and CDR2 YNFKEQ. The V and J ends lost 2 bases and 6 bases respectively, with 14 bases between them. Replicate PCRs run on unsorted PBMC used around 330 ng DNA, which was approximately 30,000 T cell genomes. The method was immunoSEQ multiplex PCR; TCRdb's version includes in-frame clones alone and lacks a portion of them. The table records under 600,000 clones, nearly 80% of them present only once. The sequence derives from a woman aged 40 to 50 in good health. Some clones in this sample may be carry-over from other donors' samples. This chain links TRBV4-2 with TRBJ2-4, with a possible D match to TRBD2 (5 bases). The sequencing sample was made of PBMCs. CDR3 in DNA: TGTGCCAGCAGCCAACAACTAGGGATCGTAAACATTCAGTACTTC. Protein: CASSQQLGIVNIQYF.